Below, 22 T cell receptor beta chains from the same sample are listed, as sequenced in a study of blood T cells in healthy people across ages. The authors ran a second PCR of about 7 to 11 cycles using a sample-barcoded 5' primer and a J-beta primer mix. TCRdb reanalysed the 5' RACE reads using MiXCR and keeps one entry per CDR3 protein. The data hold 800,000 or so distinct CDR3 sequences, with 62% observed a single time. Sequencing input: blood. All receptors come from a man aged 30-40 years in good health.

V gene TRBV6-2 or TRBV6-3 combines with J gene TRBJ2-3, with TRBD2 matching over 12 bases. CDR1 and CDR2 from the germline V gene are MNHEY and SVGEGT. The CDR3 sequence is 17 residues long. The trim removed 5 bases at V and 0 bases at J, leaving 6 bases unmatched. CDR3 DNA: TGTGCCAGCAGTACTAGCGGGGGGCCACCAAGCACAGATACGCAGTATTTT. It codes for CASSTSGGPPSTDTQYF.

This chain connects TRBV20-1 to TRBJ2-5; D uncertain. The better agreement between TRBJ2-7 and the DNA end casts doubt on the J call. The CDR3 runs to 12 residues. CDR1 and CDR2 from the germline V gene are DFQATT and SNEGSKA (reference sequence). CDR3 DNA sequence: TGCAGTGCTCCGACCCACCTCTCCGAGCAGTACTTC. Translating it yields CSAPTHLSEQYF.

The CDR3 spells CASSDGTEQYF. CDR3 coding DNA: TGTGCCAGCAGCGATGGTACCGAGCAGTACTTC. The chain recombines TRBV6-2 or TRBV6-3 with TRBJ2-5; no definite D call. TRBJ2-7 matches the DNA end more closely, so the J call is doubtful. Looked up from germline, CDR1 is MNHEY and CDR2 is SVGEGT. CDR3 length: 11 residues.

The chain recombines TRBV4-3 with TRBJ2-7, with 9 nucleotides matching TRBD2. The germline CDR1 and CDR2 sequences are LGHNA and YSLEER. The CDR3 is 16 residues long. The ends lost 4 bases at V and 4 bases at J; junction bases unmatched: 11. The CDR3 sequence is CASSREFRTSVYEQYF. In DNA, the CDR3 is TGCGCCAGCAGCCGAGAGTTCAGGACTAGCGTTTACGAGCAGTACTTC.

The J gene is TRBJ2-7, the V gene TRBV11-3, with D perhaps matching TRBD1 or TRBD2 (7 bases each). This CDR3 region has 16 residues. From germline, CDR1 is SGHNT and CDR2 YENEEA. Trimming cost V 5 bases and J 2 bases, with 19 bases left between them. In nucleotides, the CDR3 is TGTGCCAGCAGCCTCAGGGGGGGCCCTACCCCCTACGAGCAGTACTTC. It specifies CASSLRGGPTPYEQYF.

J is TRBJ2-4 and V is TRBV15; TRBD2 might be the D (6 bases). Trimming pared 3 bases from V and 1 base from J, leaving 10 bases between. The germline gives CDR1 LNHNV, CDR2 YYDKDF (reference sequence). This CDR3 is built from 15 residues. The CDR3 region has the DNA TGTGCCACCAGCAGTAGGGACTTCGCCAAAAACATTCAGTACTTC. Amino acid sequence: CATSSRDFAKNIQYF.

The rearrangement joins TRBV29-1 to TRBJ2-6, with a tentative D call TRBD1 (6 bases). Germline V gene sequence: CDR1 SQVTM, CDR2 ANQGSEA. The CDR3 runs 15 residues. V was clipped by 5 bases and J by 0 bases, with 11 bases between them. CDR3 bases: TGCAGCGTTCCAGGGGCCAGCTCTGGGGCCAACGTCCTGACTTTC. As protein: CSVPGASSGANVLTF.

In this sample, this clonotype turned up a few times. V usage is TRBV7-3 and J usage is TRBJ2-7; TRBD1 matches 10 bases. J was trimmed by 3 bases and V by 5 bases; bases with no gene match: 7. This CDR3 is built from 15 residues. Germline CDR1 and CDR2: SGHTA and FQGTGA. CDR3 region: CASSPGTGVNYEQYF. In DNA form, the CDR3 reads TGTGCCAGCAGCCCCGGGACAGGGGTGAACTACGAGCAGTACTTC.

The rearrangement uses TRBV2 and TRBJ2-7; possible D gene TRBD2, 6 bases. The J call may be mistaken, given a closer DNA end match to TRBJ2-5. CDR1 SNHLY and CDR2 FYNNEI come from the germline V gene. This CDR3 has 15 amino acids. The CDR3 here is CASSDGTAVWETQYF. The CDR3, as DNA: TGTGCCAGCAGTGACGGGACTGCTGTTTGGGAGACCCAGTACTTC.

Turning to this clonotype: A junction boundary mismatches the germline segment, possibly from a read error. The chain couples TRBV6-5 to TRBJ2-3; D may be TRBD1 (5 bases). Looked up from germline, CDR1 is MNHEY and CDR2 is SVGAGI. The CDR3 runs 15 residues. CDR3 coding DNA: TGTGCTAGCAGGGCGCGCAGGCTCATAACAGATACGCAGTATTTT. It encodes CASRARRLITDTQYF.

The V call is TRBV4-3, the J call TRBJ1-4; tentatively, D is TRBD1 (5 bases). The CDR3 spans 14 residues. V gave up 0 bases and J gave up 6 bases, with 8 bases separating them. Germline CDR1 reads LGHNA; CDR2 reads YSLEER. The chain's CDR3 is CASSQEGGYEKLFF. The DNA for the CDR3 is TGCGCCAGCAGCCAAGAGGGGGGTTATGAAAAACTGTTTTTT.

The rearrangement uses TRBV7-8 and TRBJ2-7; D unclear. CDR3 length: 14 amino acids. Deletions cut 5 bases from V and 6 bases from J, with 17 bases between. Germline V gene lookup returns CDR1 SGHVS and CDR2 FQNEAQ. CDR3: CASSATTAKSEQYF. In nucleotides, the CDR3 is TGTGCCAGCAGCGCGACGACGGCTAAGTCCGAGCAGTACTTC.

This chain uses TRBV14 with TRBJ2-1; either TRBD1 or TRBD2 may fit D (5 bases each). CDR3 size: 13 residues. Germline-derived CDR1 and CDR2 are SGHDN and FVKESK. V lost 3 bases, J lost 8 bases, and 11 bases lay in between. The CDR3 sequence: CASSHTRGDEQFF. CDR3 nucleotides: TGTGCCAGCAGCCACACGAGGGGAGATGAGCAGTTCTTC.

The rearrangement joins TRBV10-3 to TRBJ2-3; D possibly matches TRBD1 or TRBD2 (5 bases each). Trimming pared 8 bases from V and 0 bases from J, leaving 12 bases between. The germline gives CDR1 ENHRY, CDR2 SYGVKD. The CDR3 is made up of 14 amino acids. DNA for the CDR3: TGTGCCATCGCAGTGAGGGACAGCACAGATACGCAGTATTTT. This translates into CAIAVRDSTDTQYF.

A few counts support this clonotype. The gene calls are TRBV29-1 and TRBJ2-4, with D tentatively TRBD1 or TRBD2 (6 bases each). Matching the DNA end better, TRBJ2-7 makes the J call doubtful. Germline-derived CDR1 and CDR2 are SQVTM and ANQGSEA. The CDR3 runs 17 residues. CDR3 loop: CSVAKTDQGRNNYEQYF. DNA for the CDR3: TGCAGCGTCGCCAAGACAGACCAGGGGAGGAACAACTACGAGCAGTACTTC.

The chain carries TRBV2 and TRBJ1-6; D remains unclear. The CDR3 spans 13 residues. Germline V gene data show CDR1 as SNHLY and CDR2 as FYNNEI. Trimming cost V 6 bases and J 2 bases, with 5 bases left between them. The CDR3 reads CASRPTYNSPLHF. The DNA for the CDR3 is TGTGCCAGCAGGCCGACCTATAATTCACCCCTCCACTTT.

This clonotype was seen a few times. This rearrangement joins TRBV5-1 to TRBJ2-1; 7 nucleotides match TRBD1. The trim removed 4 bases at V and 6 bases at J, leaving 16 bases unmatched. This CDR3 comprises 17 residues. Germline V gene data show CDR1 as SGHRS and CDR2 as YFSETQ. CDR3 protein: CASSPQTRQGGFNEQFF. The DNA of the CDR3 is TGCGCCAGCAGCCCTCAAACCCGACAGGGTGGTTTCAATGAGCAGTTCTTC.

This clonotype was found a few times. The genes are TRBV27 and TRBJ2-3; D is unresolved. This CDR3 contains 13 residues. CDR1 and CDR2 from the germline V gene are MNHEY and SMNVEV (reference sequence). V was cut by 5 bases and J by 7 bases, with 13 bases left in between. The DNA for the CDR3 is TGTGCCAGCAGTCCCACACGAACAAATACGCAGTATTTT. It translates to CASSPTRTNTQYF.

This clonotype has only a few counts. This chain joins TRBV4-2 and TRBJ2-1; 8 nucleotides line up with TRBD2. The CDR3 contains 17 residues. The trim removed 2 bases at V and 4 bases at J, leaving 10 bases unmatched. CDR1 is LGHNA and CDR2 is YNFKEQ in the germline V gene. For the CDR3, the DNA is TGTGCCAGCAGCCAAACCGGACGGGGGGGCGTATACAATGAGCAGTTCTTC. Translated: CASSQTGRGGVYNEQFF.

The CDR3 spells CASSLRRGDSPLHF. Written as DNA, the CDR3 is TGTGCCAGCAGTTTACGCAGGGGAGATTCACCCCTCCACTTT. The V and J genes are TRBV12-3 or TRBV12-4 and TRBJ1-6, with D tentatively TRBD1 (6 bases). This CDR3 contains 14 residues. The V gene lost 2 bases and the J gene lost 8 bases, with 10 bases spanning the gap.

The chain links TRBV20-1 to TRBJ2-2; 9 bases align to TRBD2. CDR3 length equals 16 residues. After removal of 0 bases from V and 2 bases from J, the junction contained 4 bases not matched to a gene. The V gene's germline CDR1 is DFQATT and CDR2 SNEGSKA (reference sequence). The chain's CDR3 is CSARDSGGVNTGELFF. The CDR3 DNA reads TGCAGTGCTAGAGATAGCGGGGGAGTAAACACCGGGGAGCTGTTTTTT.

J is TRBJ2-7 and V is TRBV28; D uncertain. Germline V CDR1 and CDR2: MDHEN, SYDVKM. V was shortened by 4 bases and J by 2 bases, with 3 bases between the two germline ends. The CDR3 runs to 11 residues. Here the CDR3 DNA reads TGTGCCAGCAGTTGGGCCTACGAGCAGTACTTC. Translation: CASSWAYEQYF. The complete variable domain, with remaining parts taken from reference TRBV28 and TRBJ2-7, reads DVKVTQSSRYLVKRTGEKVFLECVQDMDHENMFWYRQDPGLGLRLIYFSYDVKMKEKGDIPEGYSVSREKKERFSLILESASTNQTSMYLCASSWAYEQYFGPGTRLTVT.